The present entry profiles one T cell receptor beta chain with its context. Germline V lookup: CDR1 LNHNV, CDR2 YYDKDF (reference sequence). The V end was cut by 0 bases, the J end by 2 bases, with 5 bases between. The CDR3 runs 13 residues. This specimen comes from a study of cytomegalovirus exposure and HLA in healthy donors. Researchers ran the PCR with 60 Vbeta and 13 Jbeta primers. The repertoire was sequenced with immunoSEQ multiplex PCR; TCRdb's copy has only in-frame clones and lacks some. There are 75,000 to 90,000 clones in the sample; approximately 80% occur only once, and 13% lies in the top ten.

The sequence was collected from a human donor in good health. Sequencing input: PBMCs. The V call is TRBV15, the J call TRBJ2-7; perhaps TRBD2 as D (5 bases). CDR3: CATSRERAYEQYF. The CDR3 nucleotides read TGTGCCACCAGCAGAGAGAGGGCCTACGAGCAGTACTTC. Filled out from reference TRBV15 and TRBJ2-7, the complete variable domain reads DAMVIQNPRYQVTQFGKPVTLSCSQTLNHNVMYWYQQKSSQAPKLLFHYYDKDFNNEADTPDNFQSRRPNTSFCFLDIRSPGLGDTAMYLCATSRERAYEQYFGPGTRLTVT.